These 5 T cell receptor beta chains came from one sample sequenced in a study of blood T cell repertoires in COVID-19. Clones were sequenced by immunoSEQ multiplex PCR, and TCRdb holds only the in-frame ones, with some missing. The sample lists about 36,000 clones, around four fifths occurring once. The sample consisted of peripheral blood. The receptors were sampled from a human donor in a cohort sampled during active or convalescent COVID-19. The donor label of this sample is uncertain.

The chain carries TRBV6-6 and TRBJ1-5, with D perhaps matching TRBD1 (5 bases). CDR1 and CDR2 (germline): MNHNY, SVGAGI (reference sequence). V was pared by 5 bases and J by 6 bases, with 11 bases between. The CDR3 length is 13 residues. In DNA form, the CDR3 reads TGTGCCAGCAGTCCTCAGGGATTTCAGCCCCAGCATTTT. Protein: CASSPQGFQPQHF.

V gene TRBV4-3 combines with J gene TRBJ2-7; D is possibly TRBD2 (6 bases). The germline V gene has CDR1 LGHNA and CDR2 YSLEER. V lost 1 base to trimming and J lost 4 bases, with 11 bases between them. The CDR3 totals 14 residues. CDR3 region: CASSQGRGGYEQYF. The DNA for the CDR3 is TGCGCCAGCAGCCAAGGCCGGGGAGGATACGAGCAGTACTTC.

There are a few counts of this clone. The rearrangement joins TRBV7-2 to TRBJ2-7; D may be TRBD1 (6 bases). In germline, CDR1 is SGHTA, CDR2 FQGNSA. This CDR3 spans 14 amino acids. Trimming stripped 3 bases from V and 7 bases from J, with 16 bases between. The CDR3 bases are TGTGCCAGCAGCTTCGATCAGGGGCCTCGAGAGCAGTACTTC. Its protein product is CASSFDQGPREQYF.

This clone appeared a few times. The chain combines TRBV7-6 with TRBJ2-3; 9 nucleotides align to TRBD2. CDR3 size: 17 residues. V trimming: 0 bases; J trimming: 2 bases; junction bases outside the gene matches: 6. The germline V gene has CDR1 SGHVS and CDR2 FNYEAQ. The CDR3 DNA sequence: TGTGCCAGCAGCTTAGCAGGTAGCGGGAGTATCACAGATACGCAGTATTTT. Amino acids: CASSLAGSGSITDTQYF.

J is TRBJ2-1 and V is TRBV11-3; 13 nucleotides match TRBD2. V lost 5 bases, J lost 6 bases, and 7 bases stayed unmatched. The CDR3 contains 16 residues. In germline, CDR1 is SGHNT, CDR2 YENEEA. In DNA form, the CDR3 reads TGTGCCAGCAGCCATCCAGGGACTAGCGGGATCAATGAGCAGTTCTTC. Translating it yields CASSHPGTSGINEQFF.